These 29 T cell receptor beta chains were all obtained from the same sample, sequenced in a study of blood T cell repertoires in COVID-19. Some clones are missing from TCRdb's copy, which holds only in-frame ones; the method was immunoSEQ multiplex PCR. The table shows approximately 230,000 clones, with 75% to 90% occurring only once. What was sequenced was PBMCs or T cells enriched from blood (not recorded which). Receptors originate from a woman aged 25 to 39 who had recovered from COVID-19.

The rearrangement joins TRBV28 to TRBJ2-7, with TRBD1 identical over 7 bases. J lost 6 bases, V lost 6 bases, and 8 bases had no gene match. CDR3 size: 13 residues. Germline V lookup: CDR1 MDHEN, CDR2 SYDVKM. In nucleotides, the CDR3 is TGTGCCAGCAGGCCTACAGGGGCGGCCGAGCAGTACTTC. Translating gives CASRPTGAAEQYF.

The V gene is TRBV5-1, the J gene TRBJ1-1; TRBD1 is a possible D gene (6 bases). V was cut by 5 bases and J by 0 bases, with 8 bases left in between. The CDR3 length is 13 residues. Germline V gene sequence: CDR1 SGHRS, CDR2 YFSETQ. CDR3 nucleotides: TGCGCCAGCAGAACAGGGATGAACACTGAAGCTTTCTTT. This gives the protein CASRTGMNTEAFF.

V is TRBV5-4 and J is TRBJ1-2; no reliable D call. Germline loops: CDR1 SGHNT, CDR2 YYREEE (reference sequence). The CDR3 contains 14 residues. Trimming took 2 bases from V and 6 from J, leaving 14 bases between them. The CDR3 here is CASSLPGKIDGYTF. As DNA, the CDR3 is TGTGCCAGCAGCTTACCGGGGAAGATCGATGGCTACACCTTC.

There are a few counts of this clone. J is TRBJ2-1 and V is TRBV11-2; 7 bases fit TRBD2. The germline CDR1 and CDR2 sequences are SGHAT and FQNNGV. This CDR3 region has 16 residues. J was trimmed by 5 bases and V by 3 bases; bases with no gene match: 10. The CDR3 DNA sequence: TGTGCCAGCAGCTTTATCCGAGGCAGCGGGAACAATGAGCAGTTCTTC. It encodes CASSFIRGSGNNEQFF. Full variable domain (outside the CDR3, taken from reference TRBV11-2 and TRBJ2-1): EAGVAQSPRYKIIEKRQSVAFWCNPISGHATLYWYQQILGQGPKLLIQFQNNGVVDDSQLPKDRFSAERLKGVDSTLKIQPAKLEDSAVYLCASSFIRGSGNNEQFFGPGTRLTVL.

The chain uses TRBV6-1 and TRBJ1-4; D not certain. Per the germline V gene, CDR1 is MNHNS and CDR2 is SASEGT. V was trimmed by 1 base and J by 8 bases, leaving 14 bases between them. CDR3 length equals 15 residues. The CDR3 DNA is TGTGCCAGCAGTGAAGTGGGAGGGAGAGGAGAAAAACTGTTTTTT. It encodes CASSEVGGRGEKLFF.

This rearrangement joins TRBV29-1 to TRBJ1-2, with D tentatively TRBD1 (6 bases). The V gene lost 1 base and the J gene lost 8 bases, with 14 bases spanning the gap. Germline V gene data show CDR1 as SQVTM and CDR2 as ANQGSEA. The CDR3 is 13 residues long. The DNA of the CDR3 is TGCAGCGTTGAAGGAGGTCAGGGGATGGGCTACACCTTC. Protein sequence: CSVEGGQGMGYTF.

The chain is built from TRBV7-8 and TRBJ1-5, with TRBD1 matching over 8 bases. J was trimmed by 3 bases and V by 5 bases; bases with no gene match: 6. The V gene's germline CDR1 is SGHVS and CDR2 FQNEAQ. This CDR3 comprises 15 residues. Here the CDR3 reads CASSETTGVNQPQHF. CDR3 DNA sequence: TGTGCCAGCAGCGAGACGACAGGGGTCAATCAGCCCCAGCATTTT.

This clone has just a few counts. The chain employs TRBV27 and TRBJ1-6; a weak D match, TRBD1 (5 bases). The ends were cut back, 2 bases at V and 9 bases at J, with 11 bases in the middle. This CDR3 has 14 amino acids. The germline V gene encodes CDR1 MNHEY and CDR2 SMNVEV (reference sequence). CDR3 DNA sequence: TGTGCCAGCAGTTTACGGGGGGGGGTTTCACCCCTCCACTTT. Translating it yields CASSLRGGVSPLHF.

CDR3 sequence reads: CASSWRGGEEGYTF. The CDR3 region has the DNA TGTGCCAGCAGCTGGAGGGGAGGGGAAGAAGGCTACACCTTC. The V gene is TRBV7-3, the J gene TRBJ1-2; D may be TRBD1 (5 bases). The CDR3 extends over 14 amino acids. Trimming left V 4 bases short and J 8 bases short, with 17 bases between. From germline, CDR1 is SGHTA and CDR2 FQGTGA. Using reference TRBV7-3 and TRBJ1-2 for the parts outside the CDR3, the full variable domain is GAGVSQTPSNKVTEKGKYVELRCDPISGHTALYWYRQSLGQGPEFLIYFQGTGAADDSGLPNDRFFAVRPEGSVSTLKIQRTERGDSAVYLCASSWRGGEEGYTFGSGTRLTVV.

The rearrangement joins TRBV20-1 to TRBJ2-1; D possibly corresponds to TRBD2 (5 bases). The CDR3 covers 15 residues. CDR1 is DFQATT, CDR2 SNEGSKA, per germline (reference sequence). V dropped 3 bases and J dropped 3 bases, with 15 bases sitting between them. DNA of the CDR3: TGCAGTGCTAGTCCCGGGGATGGTGGCTACAATGAGCAGTTCTTC. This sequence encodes CSASPGDGGYNEQFF.

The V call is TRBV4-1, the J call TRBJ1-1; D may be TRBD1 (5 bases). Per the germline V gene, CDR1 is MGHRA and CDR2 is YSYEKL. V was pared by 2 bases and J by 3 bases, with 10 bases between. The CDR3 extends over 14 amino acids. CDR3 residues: CASSQSDRHTEAFF. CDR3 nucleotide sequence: TGCGCCAGCAGCCAAAGCGACAGACACACTGAAGCTTTCTTT.

The CDR3 here is CASSLDGGNEQYF. The CDR3 DNA sequence: TGTGCCAGCAGCTTAGATGGGGGGAACGAGCAGTACTTC. V gene TRBV11-3 combines with J gene TRBJ2-7, with D perhaps matching TRBD2 (6 bases). Trimming stripped 0 bases from V and 5 bases from J, with 8 bases between. This CDR3 comprises 13 residues. The germline V gene encodes CDR1 SGHNT and CDR2 YENEEA.

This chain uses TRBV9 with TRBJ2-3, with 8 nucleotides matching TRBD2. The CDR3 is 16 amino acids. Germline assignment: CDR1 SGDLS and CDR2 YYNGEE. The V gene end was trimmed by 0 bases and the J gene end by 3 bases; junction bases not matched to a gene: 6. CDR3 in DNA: TGTGCCAGCAGCGTAGGAAATAGCGGGATTACAGATACGCAGTATTTT. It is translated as CASSVGNSGITDTQYF.

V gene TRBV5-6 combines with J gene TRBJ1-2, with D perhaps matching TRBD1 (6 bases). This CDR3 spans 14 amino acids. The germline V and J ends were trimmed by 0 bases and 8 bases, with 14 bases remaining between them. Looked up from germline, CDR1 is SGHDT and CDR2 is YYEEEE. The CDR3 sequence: CASSLAVLGAGYTF. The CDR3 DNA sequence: TGTGCCAGCAGCTTGGCCGTCTTGGGGGCAGGCTACACCTTC.

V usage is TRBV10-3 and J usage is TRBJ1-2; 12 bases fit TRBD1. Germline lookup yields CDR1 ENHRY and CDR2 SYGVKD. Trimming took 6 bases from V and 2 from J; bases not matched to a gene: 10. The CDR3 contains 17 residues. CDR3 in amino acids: CAIRGPGTGGENYGYTF. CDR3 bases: TGTGCCATCAGAGGACCCGGGACAGGGGGCGAGAACTATGGCTACACCTTC.

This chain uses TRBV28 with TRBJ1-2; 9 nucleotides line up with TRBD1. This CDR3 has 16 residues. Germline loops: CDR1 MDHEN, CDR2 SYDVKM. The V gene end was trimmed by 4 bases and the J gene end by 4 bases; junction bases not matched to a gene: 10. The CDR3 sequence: CASSSPTGGGGYGYTF. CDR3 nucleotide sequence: TGTGCCAGCAGTTCCCCCACAGGGGGCGGTGGCTATGGCTACACCTTC.

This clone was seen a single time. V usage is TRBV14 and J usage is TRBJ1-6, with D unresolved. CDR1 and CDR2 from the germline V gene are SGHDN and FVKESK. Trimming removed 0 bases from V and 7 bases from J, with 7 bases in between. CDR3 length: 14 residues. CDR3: CASSQEGGNSPLHF. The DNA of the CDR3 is TGTGCCAGCAGCCAAGAGGGAGGGAATTCACCCCTCCACTTT. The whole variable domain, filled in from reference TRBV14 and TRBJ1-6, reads EAGVTQFPSHSVIEKGQTVTLRCDPISGHDNLYWYRRVMGKEIKFLLHFVKESKQDESGMPNNRFLAERTGGTYSTLKVQPAELEDSGVYFCASSQEGGNSPLHFGNGTRLTVT.

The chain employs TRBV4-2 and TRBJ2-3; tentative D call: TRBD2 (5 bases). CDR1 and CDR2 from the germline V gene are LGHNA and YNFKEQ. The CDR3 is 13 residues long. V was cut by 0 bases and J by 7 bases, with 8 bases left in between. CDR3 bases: TGTGCCAGCAGCCAAGATCGGACTTATACGCAGTATTTT. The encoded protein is CASSQDRTYTQYF.

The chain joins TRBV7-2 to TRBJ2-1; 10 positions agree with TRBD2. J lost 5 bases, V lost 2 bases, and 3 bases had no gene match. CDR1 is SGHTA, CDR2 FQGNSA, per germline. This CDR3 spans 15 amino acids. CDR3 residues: CASSLRGLANNEQFF. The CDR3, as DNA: TGTGCCAGCAGCTTAAGGGGACTAGCGAACAATGAGCAGTTCTTC.

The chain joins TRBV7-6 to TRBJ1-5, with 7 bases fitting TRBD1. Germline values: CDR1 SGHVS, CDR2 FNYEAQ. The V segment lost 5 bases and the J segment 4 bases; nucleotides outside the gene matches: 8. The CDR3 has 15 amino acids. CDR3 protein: CASSPNRGLNQPQHF. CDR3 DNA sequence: TGTGCCAGCAGCCCTAACAGGGGCCTAAATCAGCCCCAGCATTTT.

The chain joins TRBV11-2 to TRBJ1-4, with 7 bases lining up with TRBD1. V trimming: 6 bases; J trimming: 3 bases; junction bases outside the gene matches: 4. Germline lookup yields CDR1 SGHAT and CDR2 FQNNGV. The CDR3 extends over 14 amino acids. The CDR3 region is CASRSGGANEKLFF. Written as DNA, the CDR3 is TGTGCCAGCAGATCAGGGGGAGCTAATGAAAAACTGTTTTTT. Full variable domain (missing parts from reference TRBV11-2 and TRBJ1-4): EAGVAQSPRYKIIEKRQSVAFWCNPISGHATLYWYQQILGQGPKLLIQFQNNGVVDDSQLPKDRFSAERLKGVDSTLKIQPAKLEDSAVYLCASRSGGANEKLFFGSGTQLSVL.

Written as DNA, the CDR3 is TGTGCCAGCAGTTCGGGTGTTCAGCCCCAGCATTTT. Translation: CASSSGVQPQHF. This chain connects TRBV28 to TRBJ1-5; D not certain. The CDR3 loop spans 12 amino acids. Looked up from germline, CDR1 is MDHEN and CDR2 is SYDVKM. Trimming removed 4 bases at V and 6 bases at J, with 7 bases between.

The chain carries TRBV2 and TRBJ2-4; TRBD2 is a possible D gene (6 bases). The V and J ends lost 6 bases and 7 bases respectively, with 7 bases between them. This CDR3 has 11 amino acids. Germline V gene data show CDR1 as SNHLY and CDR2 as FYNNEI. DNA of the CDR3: TGTGCCAGCAGACTAGCCAACATTCAGTACTTC. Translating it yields CASRLANIQYF.

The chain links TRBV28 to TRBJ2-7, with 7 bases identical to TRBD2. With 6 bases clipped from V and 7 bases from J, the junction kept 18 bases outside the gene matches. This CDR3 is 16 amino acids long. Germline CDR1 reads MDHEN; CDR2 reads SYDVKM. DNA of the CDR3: TGTGCCAGCAGCACCGGCGGGACGGGCCGCGGGGGTGAGCAGTACTTC. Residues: CASSTGGTGRGGEQYF.

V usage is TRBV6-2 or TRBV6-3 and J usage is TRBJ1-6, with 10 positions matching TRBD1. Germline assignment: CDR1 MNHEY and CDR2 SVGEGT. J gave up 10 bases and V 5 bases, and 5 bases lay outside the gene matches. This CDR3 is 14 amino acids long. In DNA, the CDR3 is TGTGCCAGCAGTGCCGGGACAGGGGCCTCACCCCTCCACTTT. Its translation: CASSAGTGASPLHF.

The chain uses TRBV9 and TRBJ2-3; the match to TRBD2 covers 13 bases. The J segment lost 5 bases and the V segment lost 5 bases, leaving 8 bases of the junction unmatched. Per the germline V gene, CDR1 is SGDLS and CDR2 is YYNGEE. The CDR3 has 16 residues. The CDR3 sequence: CASSGTSGMRRDTQYF. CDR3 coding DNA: TGTGCCAGCAGTGGGACTAGCGGGATGCGAAGAGATACGCAGTATTTT.

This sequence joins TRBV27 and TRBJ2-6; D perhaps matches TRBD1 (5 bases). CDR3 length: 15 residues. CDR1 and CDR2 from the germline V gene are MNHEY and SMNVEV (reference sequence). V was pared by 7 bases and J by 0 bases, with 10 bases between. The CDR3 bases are TGTGCCAGCACAGGCAGGGCCTCTGGGGCCAACGTCCTGACTTTC. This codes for CASTGRASGANVLTF.

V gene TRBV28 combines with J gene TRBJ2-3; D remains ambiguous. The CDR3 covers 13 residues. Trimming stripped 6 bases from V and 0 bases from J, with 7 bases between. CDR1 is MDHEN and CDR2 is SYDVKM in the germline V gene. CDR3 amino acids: CASSLTSTDTQYF. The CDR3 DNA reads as TGTGCCAGCAGCCTGACTAGCACAGATACGCAGTATTTT.

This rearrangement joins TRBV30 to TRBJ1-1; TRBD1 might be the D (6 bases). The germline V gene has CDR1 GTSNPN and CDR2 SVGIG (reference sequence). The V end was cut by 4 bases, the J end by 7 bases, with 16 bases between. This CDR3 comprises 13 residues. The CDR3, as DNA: TGTGCCTGGAATACGAACAGGGCAAATGAAGCTTTCTTT. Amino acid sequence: CAWNTNRANEAFF.